A selection of T cell receptor beta chains follows, all from one sample in a study of T cells in Graves' hyperthyroidism and ophthalmopathy. TCRdb called the multiplex PCR reads again in MiXCR, with one record for every CDR3 protein. This sample has 600,000 or so distinct CDR3 sequences, with about 14% found just once. Sequenced: blood. The source is a woman aged 18-29 years with Graves' ophthalmopathy. The conserved cysteine and the conserved F or W are not part of the CDR3 here. Each record gives: V gene, D gene, CDR3 length, CDR3 protein. The D gene is left open where the match is weak.

>TRBV30|TRBD1|11
AWSKRQGTEAF
>TRBV4-1|TRBD2|15
ASSQSSAGGPYNEQF
>TRBV12-3/TRBV12-4|NA|12
ASRDGQPPGELF
>TRBV19|NA|10
ARRDQVYEQY
>TRBV9|TRBD1|13
ASSVQGGSFTEAF
>TRBV30|NA|9
AWSRYNEQY
>TRBV30|NA|9
AWGQNTEAF
>TRBV20-1|NA|11
SARLAGNTEAF
>TRBV7-2|NA|12
ASAGDNFNEKLF
>TRBV7-2|NA|14
ASSLDRQRGDTEAF
>TRBV28|TRBD1|13
ASSPDRGLSQPQH
>TRBV7-8|NA|13
ASSLAVQAFYEQY
>TRBV6-1|NA|15
ASSEEMSSGAFYEQY
>TRBV4-2|NA|16
ASSPFSFRAPSFGELF
>TRBV4-2|TRBD2|14
ASSQSLSGRAITQY
>TRBV9|NA|11
ASSLGTGNTIY
>TRBV20-1|NA|13
SARSWGRGNNEQF
>TRBV4-1|NA|14
ASSQFGLGDNQHQH
>TRBV6-1|NA|13
ASSPQAGKESPLH
>TRBV6-5|TRBD2|15
ASSYEGLAANTGELF
>TRBV2|TRBD1|12
ASSEWTGGDEQY
>TRBV12-3/TRBV12-4|NA|17
ASRATGTASGGRGNEQF
>TRBV29-1|NA|10
SALGQTYEQY
>TRBV6-2/TRBV6-3|TRBD2|14
ASSSALAGGYNEQF
>TRBV20-1|NA|8
SGYYNEQF
>TRBV6-2/TRBV6-3|TRBD2|14
ASSYGVSGSFYEQY
>TRBV20-1|TRBD2|13
SASTSSGSSYEQY
>TRBV6-2/TRBV6-3|NA|12
ASTLWRPTDTQY
>TRBV7-9|NA|13
ASSLGRQGNQPQH
>TRBV5-1|TRBD2|13
ASSLGAGVSYEQY
>TRBV7-9|NA|12
ASSFSRGDSPLH
>TRBV20-1|TRBD2|15
SARDPRTSGITDTQY
>TRBV3-1|NA|13
ASRIAGPHSNEQF
>TRBV7-9|NA|15
ASSSTVSGSVTDTQY
>TRBV20-1|TRBD2|13
SAAGTSGRTNEQF
>TRBV20-1|TRBD1|13
SATSGTGGGNEQF
>TRBV18|NA|13
ASSPDHIMNTEAF
>TRBV27|TRBD1|13
ASSPSGTGNIEQY
>TRBV29-1|TRBD2|13
SVRASGSLSYEQY
>TRBV6-2/TRBV6-3|TRBD2|15
ASSLPGLAGLSYEQY
>TRBV11-3|TRBD1|13
ASSPDRGNQNIQY